These 27 T cell receptor beta chains were sequenced from one sample in a study of T cells in lung cancer brain metastases. The data were produced by immunoSEQ multiplex PCR, yet TCRdb's version contains in-frame clones alone and is incomplete. The sample lists about 4,800 clones; about 85% were seen once. The sample was tumor tissue from the primary lung tumor. These receptors were taken from a woman in her fifties or sixties with non-small cell lung cancer.

This rearrangement joins TRBV5-4 to TRBJ2-7; TRBD2 matches 11 bases. This CDR3 comprises 15 residues. Germline-derived CDR1 and CDR2 are SGHNT and YYREEE (reference sequence). V lost 3 bases and J lost 3; bases outside the gene matches: 5. The CDR3 DNA sequence: TGTGCCAGCAGCTCCGGGACTAGCGGCTTCTACGAGCAGTACGTC. Protein sequence: CASSSGTSGFYEQYV.

V usage is TRBV29-1 and J usage is TRBJ1-1; D gene unclear. Germline CDR1 and CDR2: SQVTM and ANQGSEA. The V and J ends lost 4 bases and 5 bases respectively, with 11 bases between them. The CDR3 runs 12 residues. Here the CDR3 DNA reads TGCAGCGTTGTTGGTTGGAGTACTGAAGCTTTCTTT. Amino acid sequence: CSVVGWSTEAFF.

The V gene is TRBV6-5, the J gene TRBJ1-2; maybe TRBD1 (5 bases). This CDR3 spans 15 amino acids. V lost 6 bases, J lost 4 bases, and 18 bases lay in between. CDR1 is MNHEY and CDR2 is SVGAGI in the germline V gene. In DNA form, the CDR3 reads TGTGCCAGCAGGACGGGTCAGGGAACTTTCTATGGCTACACCTTC. Its protein is CASRTGQGTFYGYTF.

V and J are TRBV29-1 and TRBJ2-1; D call uncertain. Germline assignment: CDR1 SQVTM and CDR2 ANQGSEA. This CDR3 has 12 residues. V shed 1 base and J shed 7 bases, with 8 bases lying between them. The CDR3 is CSVEGLTNEQFF. The CDR3 coding sequence is TGCAGCGTTGAAGGACTGACAAATGAGCAGTTCTTC.

V is TRBV21-1 and J is TRBJ2-7; the table's TRBD2 call for D was not verified on the DNA. TRBV21-1 is recorded as a pseudogene. This CDR3 comprises 16 residues. The CDR3 is CASSSRVVAGGVEQYV. The DNA for the CDR3 is TGTGCCAGCAGCTCCCGTGTTGTGGCGGGAGGTGTCGAGCAGTACGTC.

This clone has only one observation. This sequence joins TRBV2 and TRBJ2-1; 8 bases map to TRBD1. Germline lookup yields CDR1 SNHLY and CDR2 FYNNEI. This CDR3 is built from 13 residues. The J segment lost 8 bases and the V segment lost 4 bases, leaving 4 bases of the junction unmatched. The CDR3 DNA sequence: TGTGCCAGCAGTGGAGGACAGGGTTATGAGCAGTTCTTC. It yields the protein CASSGGQGYEQFF.

The chain links TRBV6-4 to TRBJ1-1; D gene unclear. The CDR3 is 13 amino acids. Trimming pared 5 bases from V and 1 base from J, leaving 8 bases between. Germline V CDR1 and CDR2: MRHNA, SNTAGT. CDR3 in DNA: TGTGCCAGCAGTCAAGAGGAGAACACTGAAGCTTTCTTT. Translated: CASSQEENTEAFF.

Here the CDR3 DNA reads TGTGCCTGGAGTACCCAGGGGAATCAGCCCCAGCATTTT. This encodes CAWSTQGNQPQHF. V gene TRBV30 combines with J gene TRBJ1-5, with a weak D call TRBD1 (6 bases). Between the trimmed V and J ends, which lost 2 bases and 4 bases, there was a span of 9 bases. Germline CDR1 reads GTSNPN; CDR2 reads SVGIG (reference sequence). The CDR3 spans 13 residues.

The V and J genes are TRBV2 and TRBJ1-1; no reliable D call. CDR1 and CDR2 from the germline V gene are SNHLY and FYNNEI. The CDR3 totals 15 residues. Deletions cut 8 bases from V and 0 bases from J, with 16 bases between. The chain's CDR3 is CASYRRPRMNTEAFF. In nucleotides, the CDR3 is TGTGCCAGCTACCGCCGACCCCGTATGAACACTGAAGCTTTCTTT.

This chain joins TRBV28 and TRBJ2-3; D is tentatively TRBD1 or TRBD2 (5 bases each). This CDR3 is 16 amino acids long. Germline V gene sequence: CDR1 MDHEN, CDR2 SYDVKM. V gave up 8 bases and J gave up 3 bases, with 21 bases separating them. The CDR3 DNA reads TGTGCCAGCTGGAAGTTTGGGACCCTTGGGACAGATACGCAGTATTTT. It codes for CASWKFGTLGTDTQYF.

The chain uses TRBV11-3 and TRBJ1-4, with unresolved D. The CDR3 is 14 amino acids. The V end lost 5 bases, the J end lost 0 bases, and 7 bases lay between the germline ends. Germline V lookup: CDR1 SGHNT, CDR2 YENEEA. This CDR3 is CASSPAATNEKLFF. Written as DNA, the CDR3 is TGTGCCAGCAGCCCGGCCGCAACTAATGAAAAACTGTTTTTT. Drawing the rest from reference TRBV11-3 and TRBJ1-4, the complete variable domain is EAGVVQSPRYKIIEKKQPVAFWCNPISGHNTLYWYLQNLGQGPELLIRYENEEAVDDSQLPKDRFSAERLKGVDSTLKIQPAELGDSAVYLCASSPAATNEKLFFGSGTQLSVL.

The rearrangement joins TRBV7-8 to TRBJ1-1, with a possible D match to TRBD1 (5 bases). V was shortened by 2 bases and J by 1 base, with 11 bases between the two germline ends. Per germline, CDR1 SGHVS and CDR2 FQNEAQ. This CDR3 comprises 15 residues. The CDR3 DNA is TGTGCCAGCAGCTTAATCGGGACGGCGAACACTGAAGCTTTCTTT. Protein sequence: CASSLIGTANTEAFF.

This clone appeared once. V gene TRBV4-1 combines with J gene TRBJ2-1, with D tentatively TRBD1 (5 bases). V was shortened by 1 base and J by 0 bases, with 16 bases between the two germline ends. CDR3 length: 18 residues. CDR1 and CDR2 (germline): MGHRA, YSYEKL. The CDR3 region is CASSQGARARSSYNEQFF. CDR3 sequence (DNA): TGCGCCAGCAGCCAAGGAGCCAGGGCAAGGAGCTCCTACAATGAGCAGTTCTTC.

In this sample, this clone turned up once. The chain recombines TRBV7-5 with TRBJ1-1. TRBV7-5 is shown as a pseudogene. The CDR3 has 17 amino acids. The CDR3, as DNA: TGTGCCAGAAGCGGAATGGGGGAGCATGGTAGGGACACTGAAGCTTTCTTT. This codes for CARSGMGEHGRDTEAFF.

The chain carries TRBV7-2 and TRBJ1-1; unclear D gene. The V and J ends lost 7 bases and 4 bases respectively, with 16 bases between them. The CDR3 extends over 14 amino acids. Germline CDR1 and CDR2: SGHTA and FQGNSA. The CDR3 protein is CASKQIASGTEAFF. CDR3 DNA: TGTGCCAGCAAACAAATTGCCTCGGGCACTGAAGCTTTCTTT.

The chain employs TRBV5-6 and TRBJ1-1; no clear D. Trimming stripped 4 bases from V and 6 bases from J, with 16 bases between. The germline gives CDR1 SGHDT, CDR2 YYEEEE. This CDR3 is 14 amino acids long. In DNA form, the CDR3 reads TGTGCCAGCAGCCCGGGGAGCAGAGTCCCTGAAGCTTTCTTT. As protein: CASSPGSRVPEAFF.

The V gene is TRBV9, the J gene TRBJ2-3, with D unclear. In germline, CDR1 is SGDLS, CDR2 YYNGEE. V shed 2 bases and J shed 2 bases, with 12 bases lying between them. This CDR3 contains 15 residues. The CDR3 is CASSVAVGNTDTQYF. The CDR3 DNA reads TGTGCCAGCAGCGTGGCGGTTGGAAACACAGATACGCAGTATTTT.

The chain employs TRBV6-5 and TRBJ1-4; D is undetermined. CDR3 length equals 14 residues. Trimming removed 5 bases from V and 0 bases from J, with 7 bases in between. CDR1 is MNHEY, CDR2 SVGAGI, per germline. CDR3 protein: CASSHTSTNEKLFF. Here the CDR3 DNA reads TGTGCCAGCAGTCACACGTCAACTAATGAAAAACTGTTTTTT.

The V gene is TRBV5-1, the J gene TRBJ1-2; TRBD1 is a possible D gene (5 bases). V lost 0 bases and J lost 5, with 14 bases in between. From germline, CDR1 is SGHRS and CDR2 YFSETQ. This CDR3 spans 15 amino acids. The CDR3 loop reads CASSLEGDLIYGYTF. The CDR3 DNA reads TGCGCCAGCAGCTTGGAAGGGGACCTGATATATGGCTACACCTTC.

V and J are TRBV11-2 and TRBJ2-3; D might be TRBD1 (5 bases). V shed 2 bases and J shed 0 bases, with 12 bases lying between them. CDR1 and CDR2 from the germline V gene are SGHAT and FQNNGV. This CDR3 comprises 16 residues. The CDR3 bases are TGTGCCAGCAGCTTAACTGGGGCCGCTAGCACAGATACGCAGTATTTT. Translated, it gives CASSLTGAASTDTQYF.

The chain links TRBV9 to TRBJ1-1, with unresolved D. This CDR3 is built from 14 residues. V was clipped by 0 bases and J by 10 bases, with 16 bases between them. Germline V CDR1 and CDR2: SGDLS, YYNGEE. CDR3 sequence reads: CASSVEGRWSRAFF. DNA of the CDR3: TGTGCCAGCAGCGTAGAAGGAAGATGGTCCAGAGCTTTCTTT.

V and J are TRBV29-1 and TRBJ2-1; the D gene is possibly TRBD2 (5 bases). This CDR3 is 14 amino acids long. Trimming removed 8 bases at V and 3 bases at J, with 17 bases between. CDR1 and CDR2 from the germline V gene are SQVTM and ANQGSEA. For the CDR3, the DNA is TGCAGCTTCCGAGGGCGGGCCGTCTACAATGAGCAGTTCTTC. Its translation is CSFRGRAVYNEQFF.

The gene calls are TRBV6-6 and TRBJ2-7; possibly TRBD2 for D (6 bases). The CDR3 runs 13 residues. Germline CDR1 and CDR2: MNHNY and SVGAGI (reference sequence). With 6 bases removed from V and 3 bases from J, the gap between germline ends came to 12 bases. CDR3: CASRPGLFYEQYV. The CDR3 DNA follows: TGTGCCAGCAGGCCGGGACTTTTCTACGAGCAGTACGTC.

The CDR3 nucleotides read TGTGCCAGCAGCTTAACGCTCGACAGGGGGGATGGCTACACCTTC. Translating gives CASSLTLDRGDGYTF. V and J are TRBV7-3 and TRBJ1-2; 9 bases match TRBD1. J gave up 6 bases and V 0 bases, and 5 bases lay outside the gene matches. Per the germline V gene, CDR1 is SGHTA and CDR2 is FQGTGA. This CDR3 region has 15 residues.

The gene calls are TRBV19 and TRBJ1-5; D is uncertain. Germline CDR1 reads LNHDA; CDR2 reads SQIVND (reference sequence). The V end was cut by 9 bases, the J end by 0 bases, with 12 bases between. The CDR3 is 14 amino acids. In DNA form, the CDR3 reads TGTGCCAGCGCAAACACGGGTAGCAATCAGCCCCAGCATTTT. Translated, it gives CASANTGSNQPQHF. The whole variable domain, remainder taken from reference TRBV19 and TRBJ1-5, is DGGITQSPKYLFRKEGQNVTLSCEQNLNHDAMYWYRQDPGQGLRLIYYSQIVNDFQKGDIAEGYSVSREKKESFPLTVTSAQKNPTAFYLCASANTGSNQPQHFGDGTRLSIL.

Regarding this clone: This likely stems from a read error, as it lies one base from a far larger clone. The same CDR3 is also encoded by other DNA sequences in this sample. The rearrangement links TRBV5-1 to TRBJ1-2, with D unclear. The CDR3 has 13 residues. The germline V gene encodes CDR1 SGHRS and CDR2 YFSETQ. The CDR3 loop reads CASSAGWDYGYTF. The CDR3, as DNA: TGTGCCAGCAGCGCGGGGTGGGACTATGGCTACACCTTC. Full variable domain (missing parts from reference TRBV5-1 and TRBJ1-2): KAGVTQTPRYLIKTRGQQVTLSCSPISGHRSVSWYQQTPGQGLQFLFEYFSETQRNKGNFPGRFSGRQFSNSRSEMNVSTLELGDSALYLCASSAGWDYGYTFGSGTRLTVV.

This sequence joins TRBV5-1 and TRBJ2-6, with unresolved D. CDR3 size: 16 residues. CDR1 is SGHRS, CDR2 YFSETQ, per germline. V was trimmed by 3 bases and J by 3 bases, leaving 13 bases between them. CDR3 in DNA: TGCGCCAGCAGCTCGATGAACGTTGATGGGGCCAACGTCCTGACTTTC. This codes for CASSSMNVDGANVLTF.